Below are 8 T cell receptor beta chains sequenced from a single sample in a study of graft-versus-host responses after intestinal transplantation. Clones were sequenced by immunoSEQ multiplex PCR, and TCRdb holds only the in-frame ones, with some missing. The sample contains about 100,000 clones, about 90% of which appear only once. These TCRs' antigens remain unknown. The starting material was unstimulated CD4+ T cells sorted from spleen or lymph node cells, obtained before transplant. These receptors were obtained from a human donor who was the organ donor for an intestinal transplant.

In this sample, this clone turned up once. CDR3 nucleotide sequence: TGCCGTCCCCGGGCGGAGACCCAGTACTTC. Its protein product is CRPRAETQYF. The chain links TRBV20-1 to TRBJ2-5; D is uncertain. The CDR3 runs to 10 residues. Germline V gene sequence: CDR1 DFQATT, CDR2 SNEGSKA (reference sequence).

In this sample, this clone turned up once. The chain links TRBV19 to TRBJ1-5; D not resolved. Trimming removed 5 bases at V and 7 bases at J, with 12 bases between. CDR3 size: 13 residues. Per germline, CDR1 LNHDA and CDR2 SQIVND (reference sequence). The CDR3 spells CASSLSHQQPQHF. Written as DNA, the CDR3 is TGTGCCAGTAGTCTGTCCCACCAACAGCCCCAGCATTTT.

This clone was counted a single time. This rearrangement joins TRBV2 to TRBJ2-6; D is uncertain. Trimming shortened V by 0 bases and J by 4 bases, and 16 bases separated the two germline ends. CDR1 and CDR2 (germline): SNHLY, FYNNEI. This CDR3 is built from 18 residues. The CDR3 is CASSEADRPNLGANVLTF. For the CDR3, the DNA is TGTGCCAGCAGTGAAGCTGATAGACCCAACCTCGGGGCCAACGTCCTGACTTTC.

V gene TRBV5-1 combines with J gene TRBJ1-3, with 9 bases fitting TRBD1. The V segment lost 4 bases and the J segment 3 bases; nucleotides outside the gene matches: 5. Looked up from germline, CDR1 is SGHRS and CDR2 is YFSETQ. The CDR3 is 15 amino acids. The CDR3 nucleotides are TGCGCCAGCAGCACAGGGGGCGTCTATGGAAACACCATATATTTT. It codes for CASSTGGVYGNTIYF.

The chain has TRBV18 and TRBJ2-2; no definite D call. Germline V gene data show CDR1 as KGHSH and CDR2 as LQKENI. The V end was cut by 0 bases, the J end by 7 bases, with 6 bases between. The CDR3 length is 13 residues. The CDR3 DNA reads TGTGCCAGCTCACCACCGGGGAACGGGGAGCTGTTTTTT. This gives the protein CASSPPGNGELFF.

This chain connects TRBV30 to TRBJ1-2; D uncertain. The V end was cut by 0 bases, the J end by 8 bases, with 7 bases between. Germline V gene lookup returns CDR1 GTSNPN and CDR2 SVGIG (reference sequence). The CDR3 extends over 11 amino acids. CDR3 sequence reads: CAWSVGSGYTF. CDR3 in DNA: TGTGCCTGGAGTGTAGGAAGCGGCTACACCTTC.

V is TRBV7-3 and J is TRBJ2-5, with D hard to call. Trimming shortened V by 3 bases and J by 5 bases, and 10 bases separated the two germline ends. CDR1 is SGHTA, CDR2 FQGTGA, per germline. This CDR3 spans 13 amino acids. DNA of the CDR3: TGTGCCAGCAGCTTGGGTGGTCTGGAGACCCAGTACTTC. It encodes CASSLGGLETQYF.

V is TRBV15 and J is TRBJ1-4; 7 bases line up with TRBD1. V shed 5 bases and J 8 bases; nucleotides not matched to a gene: 14. CDR3 size: 16 residues. From germline, CDR1 is LNHNV and CDR2 YYDKDF (reference sequence). The CDR3 here is CATSGGIQGFGEKLFF. As DNA, the CDR3 is TGTGCCACCAGCGGGGGGATACAGGGGTTCGGCGAAAAACTGTTTTTT.